One sample yielded the 21 T cell receptor beta chains listed below, sequenced in a study of T cells in Graves' hyperthyroidism and ophthalmopathy. From RNA transcripts, TCR beta CDR3 regions were amplified. In the first-round RT-PCR of the TCR CDR3, the HTBI primer set was used. TCRdb re-called the multiplex PCR reads through MiXCR, storing one row per CDR3 protein. The profile covers hundreds of thousands of distinct CDR3 sequences, with around 22% appearing a single time and about 11% taken by the ten largest. The sequenced sample consisted of blood. The receptors derive from a woman in her twenties or thirties with Graves' ophthalmopathy.

This clonotype was counted at least ten times. The chain carries TRBV18 and TRBJ1-2, with a tentative D call TRBD1 (5 bases). Per the germline V gene, CDR1 is KGHSH and CDR2 is LQKENI. Trimming cost V 0 bases and J 0 bases, with 5 bases left between them. The CDR3 contains 14 residues. CDR3 sequence: CASSPPTANYGYTF. CDR3 nucleotide sequence: TGTGCCAGCTCACCACCGACAGCTAACTATGGCTACACCTTC.

This clonotype was detected ten times or more. The chain employs TRBV5-1 and TRBJ2-7, with D hard to call. V was clipped by 4 bases and J by 6 bases, with 14 bases between them. The germline V gene encodes CDR1 SGHRS and CDR2 YFSETQ. This CDR3 comprises 13 residues. This chain's CDR3 is CASSPSVGGEQYF. CDR3 DNA: TGCGCCAGCAGCCCCAGCGTGGGTGGCGAGCAGTACTTC.

This clonotype was picked up many times. A read error may account for a junction end that differs from germline. V and J are TRBV5-1 and TRBJ2-7; weak D call: TRBD1 (6 bases). The CDR3 is 11 amino acids. The V gene's germline CDR1 is SGHRS and CDR2 YFSETQ. CDR3 DNA sequence: TGTGCCAGCTCGGGACACTACGAGCAGTACTTC. Amino acid sequence: CASSGHYEQYF.

This clonotype showed up just a few times. The CDR3 loop reads CASSQRDAFYGYTF. The DNA for the CDR3 is TGTGCCAGCAGCCAAAGGGACGCCTTCTATGGCTACACCTTC. The chain uses TRBV13 and TRBJ1-2; a weak D match, TRBD1 (5 bases). The CDR3 contains 14 residues. V lost 5 bases, J lost 4 bases, and 14 bases lay in between. Germline CDR1 PRHDT, CDR2 FYEKMQ (reference sequence).

Only a few counts were recorded for this clonotype. V usage is TRBV19 and J usage is TRBJ2-6, with 9 positions matching TRBD2. The germline CDR1 and CDR2 sequences are LNHDA and SQIVND (reference sequence). This CDR3 comprises 18 residues. With 2 bases clipped from V and 1 base from J, the junction kept 6 bases outside the gene matches. Written as DNA, the CDR3 is TGTGCCAGTAGTATACGTTCTAGCGGGACTTCTGGGGCCAACGTCCTGACTTTC. The encoded protein is CASSIRSSGTSGANVLTF.

The V call is TRBV24-1, the J call TRBJ2-7; 10 bases agree with TRBD1. The CDR3 runs to 15 residues. Trimming at V came to 5 bases and at J to 4 bases, leaving 7 bases not matched to a gene. The germline V gene encodes CDR1 KGHDR and CDR2 SFDVKD. The CDR3, as DNA: TGTGCCACCAGTGCAGCCGGGACAGGGGTTTACGAGCAGTACTTC. Translating it yields CATSAAGTGVYEQYF.

This clonotype was observed many times. The V and J genes are TRBV7-9 and TRBJ2-5, with 7 bases fitting TRBD2. Unmatched junction bases numbered 10, after V lost 5 bases and J lost 1 base. CDR1 and CDR2 (germline): SEHNR, FQNEAQ (reference sequence). This CDR3 comprises 16 residues. The CDR3 is CASSTLLASFQETQYF. CDR3 nucleotide sequence: TGTGCCAGCAGCACCTTACTAGCGAGTTTCCAAGAGACCCAGTACTTC.

In its sample, this clonotype was seen many times. V gene TRBV6-5 combines with J gene TRBJ1-3, with 8 bases that match TRBD1. The V gene's germline CDR1 is MNHEY and CDR2 SVGAGI. This CDR3 contains 16 residues. The V and J ends lost 4 bases and 0 bases, in that order; junction bases with no gene match: 5. The CDR3, as DNA: TGTGCCAGCAGTTCGACAGGGGCGATCTCTGGAAACACCATATATTTT. Amino acids: CASSSTGAISGNTIYF.

In this sample, this clonotype turned up many times. The rearrangement joins TRBV2 to TRBJ1-5, with unresolved D. The CDR3 runs to 16 residues. The germline V gene has CDR1 SNHLY and CDR2 FYNNEI. V lost 4 bases and J 0 bases, leaving 13 bases between the germline ends. The CDR3: CASSARTAYSNQPQHF. CDR3 DNA sequence: TGTGCCAGCAGTGCCCGGACGGCATATAGCAATCAGCCCCAGCATTTT.

This clonotype showed up just once. One junction end disagrees with the germline gene, perhaps due to a read error. This chain links TRBV6-2 or TRBV6-3 with TRBJ2-5, with TRBD2 matching over 11 bases. This CDR3 has 16 amino acids. Germline values: CDR1 MNHEY, CDR2 SVGEGT. The DNA for the CDR3 is TGTGCCAGCCGCGGGGGACTAGCGGTGGGCGGAGAGACCCTGTACTTC. Translation gives CASRGGLAVGGETLYF.

The sample holds many counts of this clonotype. The V call is TRBV7-8, the J call TRBJ2-2, with D possibly TRBD2 on 5 matching bases. Trimming stripped 4 bases from V and 2 bases from J, with 14 bases between. The length of the CDR3 is 16 residues. Per the germline V gene, CDR1 is SGHVS and CDR2 is FQNEAQ. The CDR3 sequence is CASSSLPGRNTGELFF. The CDR3 bases are TGTGCCAGCAGCTCTCTGCCGGGAAGAAACACCGGGGAGCTGTTTTTT.

The chain is built from TRBV10-3 and TRBJ2-5, with D unclear. This CDR3 has 14 amino acids. Germline CDR1 ENHRY, CDR2 SYGVKD. V lost 6 bases to trimming and J lost 0 bases, with 11 bases between them. For the CDR3, the DNA is TGTGCCATCAGAAGAGCTAGTGACCAAGAGACCCAGTACTTC. This codes for CAIRRASDQETQYF.

This clonotype turned up a few times. The chain is built from TRBV27 and TRBJ1-2; D possibly corresponds to TRBD1 (5 bases). This CDR3 is 13 amino acids long. V was trimmed by 6 bases and J by 13 bases, leaving 21 bases between them. Germline V lookup: CDR1 MNHEY, CDR2 SMNVEV (reference sequence). For the CDR3, the DNA is TGTGCCAGCAGGCCTATTGGGGCAGGGACGCTCACCTTC. Its protein product is CASRPIGAGTLTF.

This clonotype was found many times. The V call is TRBV6-1, the J call TRBJ2-5; the D is unclear. Trimming cost V 2 bases and J 7 bases, with 8 bases left between them. Per the germline V gene, CDR1 is MNHNS and CDR2 is SASEGT. The length of the CDR3 is 12 residues. DNA of the CDR3: TGTGCCAGCAGTGAAAAGGGCTGGACCCAGTACTTC. The encoded protein is CASSEKGWTQYF.

V gene TRBV5-1 combines with J gene TRBJ2-2; D not resolved. This CDR3 has 15 amino acids. Deletions cut 0 bases from V and 2 bases from J, with 8 bases between. Germline-derived CDR1 and CDR2 are SGHRS and YFSETQ. The DNA for the CDR3 is TGCGCCAGCAGCTTGGGACTCGTAAACACCGGGGAGCTGTTTTTT. It specifies CASSLGLVNTGELFF.

The table lists this clonotype with many counts. The chain couples TRBV11-2 to TRBJ2-2; unclear D gene. Germline V gene data show CDR1 as SGHAT and CDR2 as FQNNGV. This CDR3 region has 17 residues. Trimming removed 0 bases from V and 7 bases from J, with 18 bases in between. CDR3: CASSLDLITLGIGELFF. The CDR3 coding sequence is TGTGCCAGCAGCTTAGATTTAATCACATTGGGAATCGGGGAGCTGTTTTTT.

The chain couples TRBV5-1 to TRBJ1-2, with D perhaps matching TRBD1 (5 bases). The CDR3 spans 16 residues. V lost 4 bases and J 4 bases, leaving 20 bases between the germline ends. Germline V gene sequence: CDR1 SGHRS, CDR2 YFSETQ. The CDR3 nucleotides are TGCGCCAGCAGCACGCCCTCATCCGGGACCCCCTATGGCTACACCTTC. It specifies CASSTPSSGTPYGYTF.

The chain recombines TRBV24-1 with TRBJ1-2; no reliable D call. Germline CDR1 is KGHDR and CDR2 is SFDVKD. V was trimmed by 4 bases and J by 8 bases, leaving 13 bases between them. This CDR3 comprises 13 residues. CDR3 in DNA: TGTGCCACCAGTGAACCCAGCTCCGGGGGCTACACCTTC. It translates to CATSEPSSGGYTF.

The chain combines TRBV12-3 or TRBV12-4 with TRBJ1-5, with 7 bases matching TRBD1. The CDR3 is 15 residues long. V shed 5 bases, J shed 7 bases, and the junction held 11 bases outside the gene matches. The CDR3 sequence: CASSQTDRAKQPQHF. The CDR3 DNA reads TGTGCCAGCAGTCAAACCGACAGGGCCAAACAGCCCCAGCATTTT.

The DNA for the CDR3 is TGTGCCAGCAGTTTAATGCGCGGGCGAGGTACTGAAGCTTTCTTT. It encodes CASSLMRGRGTEAFF. The chain combines TRBV28 with TRBJ1-1; no clear D. The CDR3 loop spans 15 amino acids. Trimming shortened V by 2 bases and J by 5 bases, and 15 bases separated the two germline ends. Germline lookup yields CDR1 MDHEN and CDR2 SYDVKM. Full variable domain (outside the CDR3, taken from reference TRBV28 and TRBJ1-1): DVKVTQSSRYLVKRTGEKVFLECVQDMDHENMFWYRQDPGLGLRLIYFSYDVKMKEKGDIPEGYSVSREKKERFSLILESASTNQTSMYLCASSLMRGRGTEAFFGQGTRLTVV.

V gene TRBV30 combines with J gene TRBJ1-1, with D unresolved. Germline lookup yields CDR1 GTSNPN and CDR2 SVGIG (reference sequence). Trimming pared 5 bases from V and 0 bases from J, leaving 10 bases between. The CDR3 is 13 residues long. CDR3 nucleotides: TGTGCCTGGTCAGGAGTTATGAACACTGAAGCTTTCTTT. Translation gives CAWSGVMNTEAFF. Full variable domain (rest looked up from reference TRBV30 and TRBJ1-1): SQTIHQWPATLVQPVGSPLSLECTVEGTSNPNLYWYRQAAGRGLQLLFYSVGIGQISSEVPQNLSASRPQDRQFILSSKKLLLSDSGFYLCAWSGVMNTEAFFGQGTRLTVV.